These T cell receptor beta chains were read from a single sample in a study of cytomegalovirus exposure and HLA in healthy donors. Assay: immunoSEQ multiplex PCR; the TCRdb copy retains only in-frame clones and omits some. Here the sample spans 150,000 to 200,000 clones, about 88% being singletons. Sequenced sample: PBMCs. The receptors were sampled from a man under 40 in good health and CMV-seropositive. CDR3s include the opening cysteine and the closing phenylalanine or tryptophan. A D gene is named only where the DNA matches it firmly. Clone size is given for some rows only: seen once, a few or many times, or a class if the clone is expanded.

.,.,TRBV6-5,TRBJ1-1,CASRQTLNTEAFF,TGTGCCAGTAGACAGACCTTGAACACTGAAGCTTTCTTT
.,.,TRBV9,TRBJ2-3,CASTGRGGDTQYF,TGTGCCAGCACGGGAAGGGGGGGAGATACGCAGTATTTT
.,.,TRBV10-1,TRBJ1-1,CASSPAQGKGTEAFF,TGCGCCAGCAGCCCGGCGCAGGGTAAAGGGACTGAAGCTTTCTTT
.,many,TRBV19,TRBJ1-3,CASSINLGLYSGNTIYF,TGTGCCAGTAGTATTAATTTGGGACTCTACTCTGGAAACACCATATATTTT
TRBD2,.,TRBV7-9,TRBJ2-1,CASSILTSGRAEQFF,TGTGCCAGCAGCATTTTGACTAGCGGGAGGGCTGAGCAGTTCTTC
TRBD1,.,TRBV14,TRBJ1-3,CASSRPGGSGNTIYF,TGTGCCAGCAGCCGCCCAGGGGGTTCTGGAAACACCATATATTTT
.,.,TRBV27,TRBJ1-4,CASSLVEREKGKLFF,TGTGCCAGCAGTCTGGTTGAGAGGGAAAAAGGAAAACTGTTTTTT
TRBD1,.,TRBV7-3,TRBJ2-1,CASSLTGLRNEQFF,TGTGCCAGCAGCTTGACAGGGTTAAGGAATGAGCAGTTCTTC
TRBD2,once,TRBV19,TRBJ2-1,CASSPFTSGGNEQFF,TGTGCCAGTAGTCCCTTTACTAGCGGGGGCAATGAGCAGTTCTTC
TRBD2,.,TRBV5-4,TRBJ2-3,CASSGGTSGRATDTQYF,TGTGCCAGCAGTGGAGGTACTAGCGGGAGGGCGACAGATACGCAGTATTTT